A few counts support the clone carrying this T cell receptor beta chain. Germline assignment: CDR1 DFQATT and CDR2 SNEGSKA (reference sequence). Trimming removed 0 bases at V and 7 bases at J, with 13 bases between. The CDR3 has 14 amino acids. This record belongs to a study of human T cells and chemical hapten exposure. The time point was: patch test 2, 6 weeks after DPC sensitization. The sample's treatment: therapeutic diphenylcyclopropenone sensitization with weekly scalp DPC. TCRdb reanalysed the RACE reads using MiXCR and keeps one entry per CDR3 protein. The data show approximately 90,000 distinct CDR3 sequences, approximately 10% seen once.

Material: whole blood, obtained in connection with sensitization to the hapten diphenylcyclopropenone (DPC). This chain links TRBV20-1 with TRBJ2-1; the D gene is possibly TRBD2 (6 bases). This clonotype originated in a man aged 40-49 years with alopecia areata. Some clones in this sample may be carry-over from other donors' samples. The CDR3 here is CSARDLRRVNEQFF. The CDR3 DNA follows: TGCAGTGCTAGAGATCTTAGGAGGGTGAATGAGCAGTTCTTC.